What follows is one TCR beta chain and its context. This entry belongs to a study of cytomegalovirus exposure and HLA in healthy donors. Sequencing was performed with immunoSEQ multiplex PCR; in TCRdb, only in-frame clones are kept and a portion is missing. The sample has about 88,000 clones, approximately 96% seen once. The V and J ends lost 6 bases and 4 bases respectively, with 19 bases between them. Germline-derived CDR1 and CDR2 are MDHEN and SYDVKM. This CDR3 has 16 residues. V usage is TRBV28 and J usage is TRBJ1-5, with D possibly matching TRBD1 (6 bases). Sequencing input: PBMCs. The TCR originated in a man younger than 30 in good health and CMV-seronegative. CDR3 bases: TGTGCCAGCAGACCTGCCGGACAGTCTAAAAATCAGCCCCAGCATTTT. Encoded protein: CASRPAGQSKNQPQHF.